The 24 T cell receptor beta chains presented below share a single source sample, sequenced in a study of T-cell memory formation after mild COVID-19. TCRdb itself ran the 5' RACE reads through MiXCR, one entry per CDR3 protein. The sample has 500,000 to 650,000 distinct CDR3 sequences, less than 25% seen once. The sequenced sample was PBMCs or a T cell subset sorted from them (not recorded which). The source is an adult woman who had mild COVID-19 (a few samples of this study predate the infection). Cell type and time point are not known.

This clonotype has more than one count but fewer than ten. This chain joins TRBV5-5 and TRBJ2-2; D is uncertain. This CDR3 is 13 amino acids long. Trimming stripped 3 bases from V and 6 bases from J, with 9 bases between. Looked up from germline, CDR1 is SGHKS and CDR2 is YYEKEE (reference sequence). CDR3 region: CASSWGEAGELFF. The CDR3 DNA reads TGTGCCAGCAGCTGGGGTGAGGCCGGGGAGCTGTTTTTT.

V is TRBV20-1 and J is TRBJ2-7; 11 bases agree with TRBD2. CDR1 DFQATT and CDR2 SNEGSKA come from the germline V gene (reference sequence). CDR3 size: 14 residues. V dropped 6 bases and J dropped 2; count of bases not matched to a gene: 6. In DNA form, the CDR3 reads TGCAGTGCAATACTAGCGGGAGCAGCCTACGAGCAGTACTTC. Encoded protein: CSAILAGAAYEQYF.

This clonotype has a handful of counts. The chain combines TRBV7-2 with TRBJ1-4; tentatively, D is TRBD1 (5 bases). CDR1 SGHTA and CDR2 FQGNSA come from the germline V gene. The CDR3 loop spans 14 amino acids. The V gene lost 0 bases and the J gene lost 11 bases, with 13 bases spanning the gap. The CDR3 DNA follows: TGTGCCAGCAGCTTAGCGCGGGGCCAGGGTAAACTGTTTTTT. Amino acid sequence: CASSLARGQGKLFF.

This clonotype turned up a few times. The chain uses TRBV7-3 and TRBJ2-6; 8 bases agree with TRBD1. The CDR3 loop spans 17 amino acids. V gave up 1 base and J gave up 0 bases; unmatched junction bases: 2. Germline V gives CDR1 SGHTA, CDR2 FQGTGA. The CDR3 sequence is CASSLRQGNSGANVLTF. In DNA form, the CDR3 reads TGTGCCAGCAGCTTAAGACAGGGGAACTCTGGGGCCAACGTCCTGACTTTC.

The chain uses TRBV6-2 or TRBV6-3 and TRBJ2-3; 12 bases align to TRBD2. The CDR3 contains 17 residues. The junction had 14 bases not matched to a gene; V was cut back by 4 bases and J by 9 bases. Germline V CDR1 and CDR2: MNHEY, SVGEGT. This chain's CDR3 is CASSSTSGSSLKGTQYF. In DNA, the CDR3 is TGTGCCAGCAGTTCGACTAGCGGGAGTTCACTCAAAGGGACGCAGTATTTT.

The genes are TRBV2 and TRBJ2-3; the match to TRBD2 covers 8 bases. Germline V gene sequence: CDR1 SNHLY, CDR2 FYNNEI. Germline trimming cut 7 bases from V and 2 bases from J; bases unmatched to any gene: 8. This CDR3 contains 15 residues. CDR3 nucleotide sequence: TGTGCCAGCAACCCGCGGGGGGCGGTCACAGATACGCAGTATTTT. Translation: CASNPRGAVTDTQYF.

V and J are TRBV2 and TRBJ2-1, with a possible D match to TRBD1 (8 bases). The CDR3 extends over 14 amino acids. Germline lookup yields CDR1 SNHLY and CDR2 FYNNEI. Trimming took off 6 bases at V and 6 bases at J, with 15 bases between the two ends. The CDR3 is CASRQQGGGNEQFF. The CDR3 DNA reads TGTGCCAGCAGGCAACAGGGGGGGGGCAATGAGCAGTTCTTC.

This clonotype was counted between two and nine times. The chain has TRBV2 and TRBJ1-1; D unclear. The CDR3 sequence is 15 residues long. Trimming cost V 6 bases and J 4 bases, with 18 bases left between them. CDR1 SNHLY and CDR2 FYNNEI come from the germline V gene. In nucleotides, the CDR3 is TGTGCCAGCAGGGCCCGGATCTCTATAGGCACTGAAGCTTTCTTT. This codes for CASRARISIGTEAFF.

This chain uses TRBV7-6 with TRBJ2-7; tentative D call: TRBD2 (6 bases). The CDR3 spans 16 residues. V gave up 6 bases and J gave up 7 bases, with 25 bases separating them. CDR1 and CDR2 from the germline V gene are SGHVS and FNYEAQ. The CDR3 coding sequence is TGTGCCAGCAGTCCCACGTCTGCGAGCCCAGCGGGTGAGCAGTACTTC. Residues: CASSPTSASPAGEQYF.

This clonotype was seen only a few times. This chain joins TRBV7-6 and TRBJ2-7; 7 positions agree with TRBD2. Germline-derived CDR1 and CDR2 are SGHVS and FNYEAQ. CDR3 size: 15 residues. V lost 4 bases, J lost 5 bases, and 11 bases stayed unmatched. CDR3 residues: CASSSLAGPADEQYF. As DNA, the CDR3 is TGTGCCAGCAGCTCCTTAGCGGGTCCGGCCGACGAGCAGTACTTC.

The table lists this clonotype with a few counts. The rearrangement joins TRBV10-3 to TRBJ1-2; D gene unclear. Germline CDR1 reads ENHRY; CDR2 reads SYGVKD. The CDR3 is 13 amino acids. V was trimmed by 4 bases and J by 6 bases, leaving 12 bases between them. The CDR3 protein is CAISASARDGYTF. The CDR3, as DNA: TGTGCCATCAGTGCATCAGCTCGGGATGGCTACACCTTC.

This chain joins TRBV27 and TRBJ2-1; 10 bases line up with TRBD1. The V and J ends lost 2 bases and 6 bases, in that order; junction bases with no gene match: 4. The CDR3 is 15 residues long. Germline-derived CDR1 and CDR2 are MNHEY and SMNVEV (reference sequence). The CDR3: CASSLGTGVFNEQFF. The CDR3 coding sequence is TGTGCCAGCAGTTTAGGGACAGGGGTTTTCAATGAGCAGTTCTTC.

In this sample, this clonotype turned up a few times. The chain couples TRBV23-1 to TRBJ2-1; 8 bases align to TRBD1. TRBV23-1 is filed as an ORF, its function uncertain. V lost 2 bases, J lost 5 bases, and 5 bases stayed unmatched. This CDR3 has 15 amino acids. The CDR3 here is CASSQVRGPNNEQFF. CDR3 bases: TGCGCCAGCAGTCAAGTCAGGGGGCCGAACAATGAGCAGTTCTTC.

This clonotype was picked up a small number of times. This chain connects TRBV6-2 or TRBV6-3 to TRBJ2-3; a weak D match, TRBD2 (5 bases). Deletions cut 6 bases from V and 8 bases from J, with 24 bases between. In germline, CDR1 is MNHEY, CDR2 SVGEGT. The CDR3 runs to 16 residues. CDR3 coding DNA: TGTGCCAGCAGACCCCCCCTTGAGCGGAGACGAGGTACGCAGTATTTT. It is translated as CASRPPLERRRGTQYF.

The chain joins TRBV20-1 to TRBJ1-5, with no clear D. Trimming left V 5 bases short and J 2 bases short, with 7 bases between. The CDR3 spans 12 residues. The germline CDR1 and CDR2 sequences are DFQATT and SNEGSKA (reference sequence). For the CDR3, the DNA is TGCAGTGCTGGCGACGGCAATCAGCCCCAGCATTTT. Encoded protein: CSAGDGNQPQHF.

V is TRBV12-3 or TRBV12-4 and J is TRBJ2-1, with a possible D match to TRBD1 (5 bases). V was shortened by 2 bases and J by 0 bases, with 11 bases between the two germline ends. This CDR3 comprises 16 residues. CDR3 DNA: TGTGCCAGCAGTTTAAGGGGCGGTGGCTCCTACAATGAGCAGTTCTTC. Its protein product is CASSLRGGGSYNEQFF.

This clonotype was counted only a few times. The chain links TRBV7-6 to TRBJ2-3; D could derive from TRBD1 or TRBD2 (11 bases each). CDR1 SGHVS and CDR2 FNYEAQ come from the germline V gene. V lost 5 bases, J lost 4 bases, and 28 bases lay in between. The CDR3 is 19 residues long. CDR3 sequence (DNA): TGTGCCAGCAGCCACCACCGGAGACTAGCGGGACAGGGGGCAGATACGCAGTATTTT. This gives the protein CASSHHRRLAGQGADTQYF.

V usage is TRBV15 and J usage is TRBJ2-7; D gene unclear. Germline V gene lookup returns CDR1 LNHNV and CDR2 YYDKDF (reference sequence). Trimming cost V 0 bases and J 7 bases, with 10 bases left between them. The CDR3 runs 13 residues. The CDR3 coding sequence is TGTGCCACCAGCAGAGACAGGCTAAGGGAGCAGTACTTC. Its translation is CATSRDRLREQYF.

This clonotype was observed a handful of times. The V and J genes are TRBV6-5 and TRBJ2-1; TRBD2 matches 8 bases. Per germline, CDR1 MNHEY and CDR2 SVGAGI. The CDR3 contains 14 residues. J was trimmed by 10 bases and V by 2 bases; bases with no gene match: 7. The CDR3 DNA sequence: TGTGCCAGCAGTTACGGGACTAGTCCCCGGGAGCAGTTCTTC. Its translation is CASSYGTSPREQFF.

This clonotype has only a few counts. The rearrangement links TRBV6-2 or TRBV6-3 to TRBJ2-5; D gene unclear. The CDR3 has 13 amino acids. Germline loops: CDR1 MNHEY, CDR2 SVGEGT. V lost 2 bases and J 5 bases, leaving 9 bases between the germline ends. The CDR3 DNA sequence: TGTGCCAGCAGTTACCACCCGGGCGAGACCCAGTACTTC. This encodes CASSYHPGETQYF.

The rearrangement joins TRBV7-8 to TRBJ1-4, with 11 bases that match TRBD1. This CDR3 has 16 amino acids. In germline, CDR1 is SGHVS, CDR2 FQNEAQ. V lost 5 bases, J lost 11 bases, and 13 bases stayed unmatched. CDR3 loop: CASSPATDRGRGKLFF. DNA for the CDR3: TGTGCCAGCAGCCCAGCCACGGACAGGGGGCGCGGGAAACTGTTTTTT. The complete variable domain, with remaining parts taken from reference TRBV7-8 and TRBJ1-4, reads GAGVSQSPRYKVAKRGQDVALRCDPISGHVSLFWYQQALGQGPEFLTYFQNEAQLDKSGLPSDRFFAERPEGSVSTLKIQRTQQEDSAVYLCASSPATDRGRGKLFFGSGTQLSVL.

This clonotype was seen a handful of times. The rearrangement links TRBV7-2 to TRBJ2-1; TRBD2 matches 12 bases. Germline V gives CDR1 SGHTA, CDR2 FQGNSA. J gave up 0 bases and V 7 bases, and 16 bases lay outside the gene matches. This CDR3 spans 20 amino acids. CDR3 residues: CASTPLLAGGPISSYNEQFF. CDR3 DNA sequence: TGTGCCAGCACGCCACTACTAGCGGGAGGCCCAATTAGCTCCTACAATGAGCAGTTCTTC.

The chain is built from TRBV5-1 and TRBJ2-3; a weak D match, TRBD2 (5 bases). Trimming pared 1 base from V and 3 bases from J, leaving 12 bases between. Germline CDR1 and CDR2: SGHRS and YFSETQ. The CDR3 covers 15 residues. The CDR3, as DNA: TGCGCCAGCAGCTTGTGGGGAGATAGAACAGATACGCAGTATTTT. It is translated as CASSLWGDRTDTQYF. The variable domain in full, with the rest retrieved from reference TRBV5-1 and TRBJ2-3, is KAGVTQTPRYLIKTRGQQVTLSCSPISGHRSVSWYQQTPGQGLQFLFEYFSETQRNKGNFPGRFSGRQFSNSRSEMNVSTLELGDSALYLCASSLWGDRTDTQYFGPGTRLTVL.

This clonotype was counted a few times. This sequence joins TRBV20-1 and TRBJ2-5, with TRBD1 identical over 8 bases. V dropped 3 bases and J dropped 1; count of bases not matched to a gene: 13. The CDR3 loop spans 17 amino acids. Germline V lookup: CDR1 DFQATT, CDR2 SNEGSKA (reference sequence). As DNA, the CDR3 is TGCAGTGCTAGGGGAGTGTATGGCAGGGGGCCCCAAGAGACCCAGTACTTC. As protein: CSARGVYGRGPQETQYF.